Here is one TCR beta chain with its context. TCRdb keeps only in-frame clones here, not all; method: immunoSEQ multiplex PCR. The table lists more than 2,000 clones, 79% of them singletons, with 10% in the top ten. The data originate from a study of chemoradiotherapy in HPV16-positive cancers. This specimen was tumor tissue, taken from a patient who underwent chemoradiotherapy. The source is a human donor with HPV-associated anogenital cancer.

The CDR3: CASSVRSGSSYNEQFF. CDR3 in DNA: TGTGCCAGCAGCGTAAGAAGCGGGAGCTCCTACAATGAGCAGTTCTTC. This chain joins TRBV9 and TRBJ2-1; TRBD2 agrees at 8 bases. CDR1 is SGDLS, CDR2 YYNGEE, per germline. The ends lost 1 base at V and 0 bases at J; junction bases unmatched: 3. The CDR3 sequence is 16 residues long.